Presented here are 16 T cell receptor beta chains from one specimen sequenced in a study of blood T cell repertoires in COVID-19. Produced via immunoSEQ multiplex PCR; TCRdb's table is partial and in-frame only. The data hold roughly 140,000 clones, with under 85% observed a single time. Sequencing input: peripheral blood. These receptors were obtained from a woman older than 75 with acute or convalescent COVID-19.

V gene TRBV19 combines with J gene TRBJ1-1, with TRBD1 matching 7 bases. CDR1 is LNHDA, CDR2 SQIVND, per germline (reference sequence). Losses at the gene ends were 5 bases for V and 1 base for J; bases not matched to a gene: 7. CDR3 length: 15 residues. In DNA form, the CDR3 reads TGTGCCAGTAGTTCCTGGACAGGATCGAACACTGAAGCTTTCTTT. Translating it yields CASSSWTGSNTEAFF.

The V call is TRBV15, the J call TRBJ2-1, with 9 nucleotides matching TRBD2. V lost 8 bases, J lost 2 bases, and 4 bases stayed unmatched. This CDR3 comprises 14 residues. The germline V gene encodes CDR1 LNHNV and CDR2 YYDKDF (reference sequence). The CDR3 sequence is CATSSGAPYNEQFF. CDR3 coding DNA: TGTGCCACCTCTAGCGGGGCTCCCTACAATGAGCAGTTCTTC.

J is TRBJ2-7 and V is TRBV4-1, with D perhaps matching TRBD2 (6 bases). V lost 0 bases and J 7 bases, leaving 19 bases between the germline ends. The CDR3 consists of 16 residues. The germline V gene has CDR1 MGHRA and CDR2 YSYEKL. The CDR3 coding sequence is TGCGCCAGCAGCCAAGAGGCGGGGCTAGCGAGGGTGGAGCAGTACTTC. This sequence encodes CASSQEAGLARVEQYF.

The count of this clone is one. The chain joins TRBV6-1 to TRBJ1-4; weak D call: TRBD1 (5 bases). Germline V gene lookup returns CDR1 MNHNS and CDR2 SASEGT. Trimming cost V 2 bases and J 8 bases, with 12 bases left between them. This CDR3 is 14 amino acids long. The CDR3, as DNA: TGTGCCAGCAGTGAATTTGGGGGGGAGGAAAAACTGTTTTTT. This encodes CASSEFGGEEKLFF.

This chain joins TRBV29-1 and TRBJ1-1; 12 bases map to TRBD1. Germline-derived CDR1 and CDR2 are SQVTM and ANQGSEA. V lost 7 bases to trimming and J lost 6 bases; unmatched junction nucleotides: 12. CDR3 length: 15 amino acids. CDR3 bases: TGCAGCGGGAGGTTGGGGGGACAGGGGGCCGCTGAAGCTTTCTTT. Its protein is CSGRLGGQGAAEAFF.

CDR3 region: CAIRAGADNEQFF. For the CDR3, the DNA is TGTGCCATCAGGGCAGGGGCGGACAATGAGCAGTTCTTC. The chain joins TRBV10-3 to TRBJ2-1, with a weak D call TRBD1 (6 bases). Trimming took 6 bases from V and 5 from J, leaving 11 bases between them. Per the germline V gene, CDR1 is ENHRY and CDR2 is SYGVKD. This CDR3 has 13 residues.

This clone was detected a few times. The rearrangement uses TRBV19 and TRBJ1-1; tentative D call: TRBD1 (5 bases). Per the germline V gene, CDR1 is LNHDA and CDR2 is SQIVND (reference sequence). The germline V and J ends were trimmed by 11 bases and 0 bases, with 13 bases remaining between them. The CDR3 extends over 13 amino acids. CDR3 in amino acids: CACGAFMNTEAFF. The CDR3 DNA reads TGTGCCTGTGGGGCATTTATGAACACTGAAGCTTTCTTT.

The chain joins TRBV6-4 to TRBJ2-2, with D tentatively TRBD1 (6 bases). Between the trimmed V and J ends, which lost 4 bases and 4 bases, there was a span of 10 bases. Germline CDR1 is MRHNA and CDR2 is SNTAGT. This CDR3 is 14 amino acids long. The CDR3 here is CASSATGTTGELFF. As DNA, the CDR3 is TGTGCCAGCAGTGCCACAGGGACCACCGGGGAGCTGTTTTTT.

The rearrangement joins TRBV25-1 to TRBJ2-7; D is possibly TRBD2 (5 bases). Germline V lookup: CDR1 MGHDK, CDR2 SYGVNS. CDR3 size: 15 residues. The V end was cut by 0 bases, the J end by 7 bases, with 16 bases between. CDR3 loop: CASSEYEGRSGEQYF. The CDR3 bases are TGTGCCAGCAGTGAATACGAGGGCAGGTCGGGAGAGCAGTACTTC.

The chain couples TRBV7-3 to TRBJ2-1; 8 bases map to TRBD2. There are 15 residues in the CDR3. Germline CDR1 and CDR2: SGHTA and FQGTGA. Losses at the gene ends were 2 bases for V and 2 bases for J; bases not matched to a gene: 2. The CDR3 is CASSLVAGPYNEQFF. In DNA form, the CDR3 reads TGTGCCAGCAGCTTAGTAGCGGGACCCTACAATGAGCAGTTCTTC. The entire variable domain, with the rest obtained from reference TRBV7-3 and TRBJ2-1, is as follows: GAGVSQTPSNKVTEKGKYVELRCDPISGHTALYWYRQSLGQGPEFLIYFQGTGAADDSGLPNDRFFAVRPEGSVSTLKIQRTERGDSAVYLCASSLVAGPYNEQFFGPGTRLTVL.

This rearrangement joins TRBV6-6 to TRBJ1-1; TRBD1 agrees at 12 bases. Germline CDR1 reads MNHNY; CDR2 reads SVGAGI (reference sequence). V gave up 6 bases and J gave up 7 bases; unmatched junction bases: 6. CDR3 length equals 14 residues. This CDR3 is CASRPGTGGVEAFF. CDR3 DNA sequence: TGTGCCAGCAGGCCCGGGACAGGGGGCGTTGAAGCTTTCTTT.

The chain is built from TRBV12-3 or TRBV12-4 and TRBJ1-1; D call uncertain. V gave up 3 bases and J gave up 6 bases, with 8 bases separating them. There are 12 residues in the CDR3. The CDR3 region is CASSLEYAEAFF. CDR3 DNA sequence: TGTGCCAGCAGTTTGGAGTACGCTGAAGCTTTCTTT.

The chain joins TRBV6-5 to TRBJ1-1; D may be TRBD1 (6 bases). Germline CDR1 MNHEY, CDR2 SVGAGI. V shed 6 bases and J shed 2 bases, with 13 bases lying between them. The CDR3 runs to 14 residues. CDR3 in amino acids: CASSDRPHNTEAFF. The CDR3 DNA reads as TGTGCCAGCAGCGACAGGCCGCACAACACTGAAGCTTTCTTT.

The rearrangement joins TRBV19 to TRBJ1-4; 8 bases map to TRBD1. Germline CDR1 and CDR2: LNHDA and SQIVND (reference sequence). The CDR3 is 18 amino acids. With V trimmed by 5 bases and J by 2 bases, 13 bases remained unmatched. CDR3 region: CASSLGAGTGFTNEKLFF. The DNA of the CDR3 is TGTGCCAGTAGTCTCGGGGCCGGGACAGGCTTTACTAATGAAAAACTGTTTTTT. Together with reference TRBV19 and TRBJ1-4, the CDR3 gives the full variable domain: DGGITQSPKYLFRKEGQNVTLSCEQNLNHDAMYWYRQDPGQGLRLIYYSQIVNDFQKGDIAEGYSVSREKKESFPLTVTSAQKNPTAFYLCASSLGAGTGFTNEKLFFGSGTQLSVL.

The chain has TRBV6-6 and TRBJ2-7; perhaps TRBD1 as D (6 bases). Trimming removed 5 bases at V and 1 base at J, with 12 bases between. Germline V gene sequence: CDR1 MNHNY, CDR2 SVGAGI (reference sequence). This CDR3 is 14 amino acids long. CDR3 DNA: TGTGCCAGCAGTAACAGGGCGGGTTCCTACGAGCAGTACTTC. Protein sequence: CASSNRAGSYEQYF.

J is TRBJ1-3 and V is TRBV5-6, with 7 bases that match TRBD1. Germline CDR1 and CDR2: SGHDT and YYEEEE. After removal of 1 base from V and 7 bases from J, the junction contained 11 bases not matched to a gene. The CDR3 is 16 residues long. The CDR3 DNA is TGTGCCAGCAGCTTGCAACTAGGGACAGTCCGGAACACCATATATTTT. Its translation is CASSLQLGTVRNTIYF.